This T cell receptor (beta chain) appears in the sequencing data of a study of shared clonotypes between healthy human individuals. About the research overall: Plates per donor: three CD4 naive, three CD4 memory, two CD8 naive, one CD8 memory.

Germline V gene sequence: CDR1 MNHNS, CDR2 SASEGT. V lost 0 bases and J 8 bases, leaving 10 bases between the germline ends. The CDR3 is 14 amino acids. The assay was immunoSEQ multiplex PCR, and TCRdb's table has in-frame clones only and misses some. Of some 2 million clones in the sample, 90% to 95% were seen once. Healthy HIV-negative adults without recent acute infections or vaccinations served as donors. Each donor was a Caucasian adult residing in Nashville, Tennessee. The sequenced material came from naive CD4+ T cells sorted from blood. Subset: CD45RA+ positively selected. V is TRBV6-1 and J is TRBJ1-4; D possibly corresponds to TRBD1 (5 bases). This sequence was found in a man aged 18 to 29 in good health. The CDR3 region is CASSEATEAEKLFF. CDR3 in DNA: TGTGCCAGCAGTGAAGCGACAGAAGCCGAAAAACTGTTTTTT.